The text below deals with one T cell receptor (beta chain). CD8+CD57+ cell expansion, shown by flow cytometry, had occurred in the patients selected for sequencing. None of the patients had been given any therapy when their blood was sampled. This sample was taken from a study of CD8+CD57+ T cells in acquired aplastic anemia. Overall study: Average DNA yield from sorted CD4+ and CD8+ cells was about 2.9 ug.

Genomic DNA acted as the template from which TCR beta VDJ combination and CDR3 sequence profiling were carried out. MiXCR, applied by TCRdb to the reads, yields one record per CDR3 protein. The table lists more than 70,000 distinct CDR3 sequences, less than 85% of them singletons. With 8 bases removed from V and 4 bases from J, the gap between germline ends came to 9 bases. The CDR3 is 11 amino acids. The receptor was derived from a human donor with aplastic anemia. The sample was sorted CD4+, CD8+, or CD8+CD57+ T cells (not recorded which) from PBMCs. The rearrangement joins TRBV12-3 or TRBV12-4 to TRBJ2-7, with D perhaps given as TRBD1 or TRBD2 (5 bases each). The CDR3 nucleotides are TGTGCCAGCTCGGGACCTTACGAGCAGTACTTC. Its protein product is CASSGPYEQYF.